This TCR beta chain appears in the sequencing data of a study of OX40 agonist ivuxolimab in advanced cancers. The wider study: The dose-escalation group included hepatocellular carcinoma, melanoma, renal cell carcinoma and head and neck cancer.

This clone was observed a handful of times. Its specificity is not known. Study results and caveats: At doses 0.1 to 3.0 mg/kg, CD4+ and CD8+ clones expanded. The antigens recognized by the expanded peripheral T cells, that is their antigen specificity, were not determined. On average, CD8+ T cells had more expanded clones than CD4+.

The repertoire was sequenced with immunoSEQ multiplex PCR; TCRdb's copy has only in-frame clones and lacks some. The repertoire holds about 50,000 clones, about 88% seen once, with around 0.6% in the top ten. The trim removed 4 bases at V and 0 bases at J, leaving 2 bases unmatched. Germline assignment: CDR1 SEHNR and CDR2 FQNEAQ (reference sequence). The CDR3 covers 17 residues. The chain joins TRBV7-9 to TRBJ2-6; 11 bases align to TRBD1. The sample here was CD4+ or CD8+ T cells sorted from blood, taken in a trial of the OX40 agonist ivuxolimab. The clonotype originates from an adult with an advanced solid tumor such as melanoma, head and neck, liver or kidney cancer. The CDR3 loop is CASSSGQGDSGANVLTF. In DNA form, the CDR3 reads TGTGCCAGCAGCTCGGGACAGGGGGACTCTGGGGCCAACGTCCTGACTTTC.